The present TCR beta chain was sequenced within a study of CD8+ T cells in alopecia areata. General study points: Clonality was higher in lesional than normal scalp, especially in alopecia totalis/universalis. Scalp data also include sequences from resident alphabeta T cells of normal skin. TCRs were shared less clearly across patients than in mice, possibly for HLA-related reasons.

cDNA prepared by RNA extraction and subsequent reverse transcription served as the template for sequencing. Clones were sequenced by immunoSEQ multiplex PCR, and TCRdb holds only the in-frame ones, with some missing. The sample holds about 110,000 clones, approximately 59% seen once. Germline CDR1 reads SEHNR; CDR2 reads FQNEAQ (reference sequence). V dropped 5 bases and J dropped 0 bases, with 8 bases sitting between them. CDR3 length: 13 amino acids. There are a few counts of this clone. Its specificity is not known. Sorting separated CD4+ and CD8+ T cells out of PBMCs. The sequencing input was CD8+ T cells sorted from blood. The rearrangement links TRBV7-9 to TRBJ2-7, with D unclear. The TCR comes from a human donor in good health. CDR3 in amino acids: CASSLPSSYEQYF. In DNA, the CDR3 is TGTGCCAGCAGCCTCCCGAGCTCCTACGAGCAGTACTTC. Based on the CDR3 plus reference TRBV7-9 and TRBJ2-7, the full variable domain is DTGVSQNPRHKITKRGQNVTFRCDPISEHNRLYWYRQTLGQGPEFLTYFQNEAQLEKSRLLSDRFSAERPKGSFSTLEIQRTEQGDSAMYLCASSLPSSYEQYFGPGTRLTVT.